The 25 T cell receptor beta chains below all came from one sample that was sequenced in a study of cytomegalovirus exposure and HLA in healthy donors. Primers: 60 Vbeta forward and 13 Jbeta reverse. Sequenced by immunoSEQ multiplex PCR; TCRdb stores in-frame clones only, minus some. Altogether fewer than 200,000 clones are present, around 68% being singletons, with the ten largest covering over 1.2%. Sequenced: PBMCs. Receptors originate from a man in his fifties or sixties in good health and CMV-seronegative.

Only a few counts were recorded for this clone. This sequence joins TRBV29-1 and TRBJ1-1; maybe TRBD1 (5 bases). Trimming took 4 bases from V and 5 from J, leaving 11 bases between them. The CDR3 has 12 amino acids. Germline CDR1 is SQVTM and CDR2 is ANQGSEA. CDR3 residues: CSVGDLGTEAFF. The CDR3 DNA is TGCAGCGTTGGGGACTTGGGGACTGAAGCTTTCTTT.

This clone was seen a few times. This sample also contains other DNA sequences that code for the same CDR3. The chain combines TRBV7-2 with TRBJ2-2; D gene uncertain. V was cut by 1 base and J by 7 bases, with 10 bases left in between. The CDR3 spans 14 residues. Germline V CDR1 and CDR2: SGHTA, FQGNSA. The CDR3 region is CASSLDRQVGELFF. The CDR3 DNA sequence: TGTGCCAGCAGCTTAGATCGCCAGGTCGGGGAGCTGTTTTTT.

This chain uses TRBV9 with TRBJ1-2, with no clear D. V was cut by 0 bases and J by 9 bases, with 9 bases left in between. The CDR3 contains 12 residues. In germline, CDR1 is SGDLS, CDR2 YYNGEE. The CDR3 here is CASSVDEARYTF. The CDR3 DNA follows: TGTGCCAGCAGCGTAGATGAAGCCCGCTACACCTTC.

The chain recombines TRBV11-2 with TRBJ2-7; 12 bases align to TRBD1. Looked up from germline, CDR1 is SGHAT and CDR2 is FQNNGV. The length of the CDR3 is 12 residues. V lost 5 bases and J lost 10; bases outside the gene matches: 3. The CDR3 loop is CASSPGTGGQYF. CDR3 coding DNA: TGTGCCAGCAGCCCCGGGACAGGGGGCCAGTACTTC. The full variable domain, rest sourced from reference TRBV11-2 and TRBJ2-7, is EAGVAQSPRYKIIEKRQSVAFWCNPISGHATLYWYQQILGQGPKLLIQFQNNGVVDDSQLPKDRFSAERLKGVDSTLKIQPAKLEDSAVYLCASSPGTGGQYFGPGTRLTVT.

The rearrangement joins TRBV5-1 to TRBJ2-3; tentatively, D is TRBD1 (5 bases). Between the trimmed V and J ends, which lost 0 bases and 3 bases, there was a span of 11 bases. Germline CDR1 SGHRS, CDR2 YFSETQ. This CDR3 region has 15 residues. CDR3 residues: CASSLGLRQTDTQYF. Written as DNA, the CDR3 is TGCGCCAGCAGCTTGGGTTTAAGACAGACAGATACGCAGTATTTT.

This chain joins TRBV28 and TRBJ1-5; 7 bases agree with TRBD1. Germline trimming cut 3 bases from V and 5 bases from J; bases unmatched to any gene: 4. This CDR3 has 14 amino acids. Germline-derived CDR1 and CDR2 are MDHEN and SYDVKM. The CDR3 sequence is CASSFERGHQPQHF. The CDR3 nucleotides are TGTGCCAGCAGTTTCGAAAGGGGGCATCAGCCCCAGCATTTT.

V and J are TRBV27 and TRBJ2-1; TRBD2 matches 7 bases. Germline lookup yields CDR1 MNHEY and CDR2 SMNVEV (reference sequence). V lost 8 bases, J lost 3 bases, and 7 bases stayed unmatched. This CDR3 is built from 14 residues. The CDR3 DNA reads as TGTGCCAGCGGCCGGGACTACGGCTACAATGAGCAGTTCTTC. Translated, it gives CASGRDYGYNEQFF.

This clone was found a few times. The CDR3 is CASSLEALGVQYF. CDR3 nucleotides: TGTGCCAGCAGCCTCGAGGCGTTGGGAGTTCAGTACTTC. The V call is TRBV11-1, the J call TRBJ2-5, with a tentative D call TRBD2 (5 bases). This CDR3 has 13 amino acids. The germline V and J ends were trimmed by 5 bases and 11 bases, with 18 bases remaining between them. Per germline, CDR1 SGHAT and CDR2 FQDESV (reference sequence). Full variable domain (rest looked up from reference TRBV11-1 and TRBJ2-5): EAEVAQSPRYKITEKSQAVAFWCDPISGHATLYWYRQILGQGPELLVQFQDESVVDDSQLPKDRFSAERLKGVDSTLKIQPAELGDSAMYLCASSLEALGVQYFGPGTRLLVL.

Details on this clone: One end of the junction is discordant with germline, which a read error may explain. The sample contains more than one DNA sequence encoding this CDR3. The CDR3 here is CASSYARGTVNQPQHF. The CDR3 coding sequence is TGTGCCAGCAGTTACGCCAGGGGTACAGTTAATCAGCCCCAGCATTTC. V usage is TRBV6-5 and J usage is TRBJ1-5; D may be TRBD1 (6 bases). CDR1 is MNHEY and CDR2 is SVGAGI in the germline V gene. The CDR3 is 16 residues long.

The V and J genes are TRBV14 and TRBJ2-2; possibly TRBD2 for D (6 bases). This CDR3 has 16 amino acids. Trimming took off 1 base at V and 1 base at J, with 10 bases between the two ends. CDR1 SGHDN and CDR2 FVKESK come from the germline V gene. The CDR3 reads CASSQVVGGNTGELFF. CDR3 nucleotides: TGTGCCAGCAGCCAAGTCGTGGGGGGGAACACCGGGGAGCTGTTTTTT.

The chain recombines TRBV5-8 with TRBJ2-5; 7 nucleotides match TRBD1. Looked up from germline, CDR1 is SGHTS and CDR2 is YDEGEE. There are 16 residues in the CDR3. Trimming at V came to 4 bases and at J to 5 bases, leaving 14 bases not matched to a gene. Here the CDR3 DNA reads TGTGCCAGCAGCATTTTCTCCACAGGGGCATGGGAGACCCAGTACTTC. Translating it yields CASSIFSTGAWETQYF.

The V call is TRBV10-1, the J call TRBJ1-5; no reliable D call. There are 13 residues in the CDR3. Trimming shortened V by 2 bases and J by 5 bases, and 7 bases separated the two germline ends. Germline CDR1 WNHNN, CDR2 SYGVQD (reference sequence). The CDR3 region is CASSETADQPQHF. The DNA for the CDR3 is TGCGCCAGCAGTGAGACAGCAGATCAGCCCCAGCATTTT.

CDR3 in amino acids: CASSEGARDTQYF. The CDR3 DNA follows: TGTGCCAGCAGTGAAGGGGCGAGGGATACGCAGTATTTT. This chain connects TRBV25-1 to TRBJ2-3; D possibly corresponds to TRBD1 (5 bases). The V and J ends lost 2 bases and 6 bases respectively, with 9 bases between them. The CDR3 is made up of 13 amino acids. Germline V gene lookup returns CDR1 MGHDK and CDR2 SYGVNS.

The rearrangement joins TRBV6-6 to TRBJ2-5, with a possible D match to TRBD1 (5 bases). The DNA matches TRBJ2-7 better at its end, which makes the J call doubtful. The CDR3 has 16 amino acids. The germline V gene encodes CDR1 MNHNY and CDR2 SVGAGI (reference sequence). CDR3 coding DNA: TGTGCCAGCAGTACTACGGGCAGTCAGGGCTTCTACGAGCAGTACTTC. This sequence encodes CASSTTGSQGFYEQYF.

The chain carries TRBV4-3 and TRBJ2-7, with TRBD1 matching 9 bases. There are 15 residues in the CDR3. Losses at the gene ends were 2 bases for V and 3 bases for J; bases not matched to a gene: 5. Per germline, CDR1 LGHNA and CDR2 YSLEER. The CDR3 bases are TGCGCCAGCAGCCAAAAAGGGACAGGGTACTACGAGCAGTACTTC. It encodes CASSQKGTGYYEQYF.

The rearrangement links TRBV2 to TRBJ1-3, with no clear D. CDR1 is SNHLY, CDR2 FYNNEI, per germline. CDR3 length: 15 amino acids. V lost 6 bases and J lost 0, with 12 bases in between. The CDR3 DNA is TGTGCCAGCAGCCCCAACAGTATCTCTGGAAACACCATATATTTT. Its protein product is CASSPNSISGNTIYF.

V usage is TRBV12-5 and J usage is TRBJ2-7; the D gene is possibly TRBD1 (6 bases). This CDR3 has 12 residues. Germline CDR1 and CDR2: LGHNT and FRNRAP. The V and J ends lost 6 bases and 6 bases respectively, with 12 bases between them. CDR3 DNA: TGTGCTAGTGGCTTACAGGGCGGCGAGCAGTACTTC. Translation gives CASGLQGGEQYF. The full variable domain, completed using reference TRBV12-5 and TRBJ2-7, is DARVTQTPRHKVTEMGQEVTMRCQPILGHNTVFWYRQTMMQGLELLAYFRNRAPLDDSGMPKDRFSAEMPDATLATLKIQPSEPRDSAVYFCASGLQGGEQYFGPGTRLTVT.

This rearrangement joins TRBV4-1 to TRBJ1-2; D gene uncertain. This CDR3 is 13 amino acids long. The germline CDR1 and CDR2 sequences are MGHRA and YSYEKL. Trimming removed 2 bases at V and 8 bases at J, with 12 bases between. The CDR3 reads CASSQWAGSGYTF. CDR3 nucleotide sequence: TGCGCCAGCAGCCAATGGGCGGGGTCGGGCTACACCTTC.

The sample holds a few counts of this clone. The chain combines TRBV5-1 with TRBJ1-6, with 7 nucleotides matching TRBD1. In germline, CDR1 is SGHRS, CDR2 YFSETQ. The CDR3 runs to 22 residues. V lost 4 bases to trimming and J lost 2 bases; unmatched junction nucleotides: 24. CDR3 loop: CASSPGWGVGTALGAYNSPLHF. The CDR3 DNA reads as TGCGCCAGCAGCCCTGGCTGGGGGGTTGGGACAGCCCTAGGCGCCTATAATTCACCCCTCCACTTT.

This clone turned up a few times. Mismatch with germline at one junction end may stem from a read error. The chain couples TRBV7-2 to TRBJ2-7; a possible D gene is TRBD2 (6 bases). Germline values: CDR1 SGHTA, CDR2 FQGNSA. CDR3 length: 13 residues. As DNA, the CDR3 is TGTGCCAGCAGCCAGGGACTCCCCTATGAGCAGTACTTC. Translated, it gives CASSQGLPYEQYF.

The chain joins TRBV5-1 to TRBJ1-5; 7 positions match TRBD1. Per germline, CDR1 SGHRS and CDR2 YFSETQ. The CDR3 extends over 14 amino acids. V gave up 3 bases and J gave up 4 bases; unmatched junction bases: 4. The DNA of the CDR3 is TGCGCCAGCAGCTCGGGACAGTCTAATCAGCCCCAGCATTTT. Amino acids: CASSSGQSNQPQHF.

This clone has a handful of counts. J is TRBJ2-2 and V is TRBV21-1; the table's D call, TRBD1, was not checked against the DNA. TRBV21-1 corresponds to a pseudogene. CDR3 length equals 14 residues. The CDR3: CASRAQDDTGELFF. The CDR3 DNA reads TGTGCCAGTAGGGCACAGGACGACACCGGGGAGCTGTTTTTT.

CDR3 in DNA: TGTGCCAGCAGTCGACAGGGGGGTTACAATCAGCCCCAGCATTTT. This translates into CASSRQGGYNQPQHF. The chain couples TRBV7-2 to TRBJ1-5; 9 bases line up with TRBD1. The germline gives CDR1 SGHTA, CDR2 FQGNSA. CDR3 length equals 15 residues. V lost 6 bases, J lost 3 bases, and 6 bases stayed unmatched.

The genes are TRBV7-8 and TRBJ1-5; D unclear. Trimming shortened V by 3 bases and J by 2 bases, and 8 bases separated the two germline ends. This CDR3 contains 14 residues. Germline V gives CDR1 SGHVS, CDR2 FQNEAQ. The CDR3 DNA follows: TGTGCCAGCAGCTTTGAGGGAGGCAATCAGCCCCAGCATTTT. Amino acids: CASSFEGGNQPQHF.

The sample holds a few counts of this clone. The J gene is TRBJ2-6, the V gene TRBV5-8; D is perhaps TRBD1 (5 bases). The germline CDR1 and CDR2 sequences are SGHTS and YDEGEE. The V end lost 2 bases, the J end lost 0 bases, and 21 bases lay between the germline ends. The CDR3 totals 20 residues. The CDR3: CASSLVLQAGDLSGANVLTF. CDR3 in DNA: TGTGCCAGCAGCTTAGTTTTACAGGCTGGGGATCTCTCTGGGGCCAACGTCCTGACTTTC.